This note documents a single T cell receptor (beta chain) sequence. Assay used: immunoSEQ multiplex PCR; TCRdb lists only in-frame clones, some missing. The data show 96,000 or so clones, 84% seen once. The CDR3 contains 14 residues. CDR1 and CDR2 from the germline V gene are SGHTA and FQGNSA. The V gene lost 6 bases and the J gene lost 1 base, with 13 bases spanning the gap. These data originate in a study of OX40 agonist ivuxolimab in advanced cancers. In the study overall: Aged roughly 23 to 90 with a mean of roughly 63 years, they were 75% to 85% male.

This TCR was sampled from an adult with an advanced solid tumor such as melanoma, head and neck, liver or kidney cancer. The input for sequencing was CD4+ or CD8+ T cells sorted from blood, taken in a trial of the OX40 agonist ivuxolimab. The chain recombines TRBV7-2 with TRBJ2-7, with D possibly TRBD2 on 6 matching bases. The CDR3 bases are TGTGCCAGCAGTTCCGGGACTGAATCCTACGAGCAGTACTTC. Translating it yields CASSSGTESYEQYF.